This TCR beta chain was captured by sequencing in a study of blood T cell repertoires in COVID-19. Sequenced by immunoSEQ multiplex PCR; TCRdb stores in-frame clones only, minus some. The sample holds roughly 180,000 clones, 79% seen once. Germline CDR1 SGHTA, CDR2 FQGTGA. This CDR3 is built from 14 residues. V gave up 7 bases and J gave up 1 base; unmatched junction bases: 6. The receptor was derived from a man between 60 and 75 years old with active or convalescent COVID-19. This chain joins TRBV7-3 and TRBJ2-5; TRBD1 matches 7 bases. Sequencing was performed on peripheral blood. CDR3 in DNA: TGTGCCAGCAAAGTAGACAGGGCCCAAGAGACCCAGTACTTC. It specifies CASKVDRAQETQYF.